This TCR beta chain originates from a study of cytomegalovirus exposure and HLA in healthy donors. Study at large: Researchers previously reported finding fewer than 120 million unique TCR beta sequences from about 179 million T cells. Overall study results and limits: Researchers reported from a later analysis that most CMV-associated TCR beta chains appeared HLA-restricted. From TCR beta sequences, most subjects' HLA-A and HLA-B alleles were reportedly predicted accurately. An assumption of roughly uniform sequencing depth across donors underlay the presence/absence analyses.

The study ran its PCR with 60 Vbeta and 13 Jbeta primers. Some clones are missing from TCRdb's copy, which holds only in-frame ones; the method was immunoSEQ multiplex PCR. The table records around 140,000 clones, about 76% of them present only once. Remarks on this clone: The antigen remains unidentified.

Germline loops: CDR1 ENHRY, CDR2 SYGVKD. V gave up 4 bases and J gave up 0 bases, with 6 bases separating them. This CDR3 contains 13 residues. The sequenced sample was PBMCs. The TCR sequence derives from a male donor in good health and CMV-seronegative. This chain connects TRBV10-3 to TRBJ1-1, with D unresolved. CDR3 amino acids: CAISGQVNTEAFF. The CDR3 nucleotides read TGTGCCATCAGTGGGCAGGTGAACACTGAAGCTTTCTTT.